Sequencing of this TCR beta chain was carried out in a study of identical twins. This clonotype turned up a few times. This CDR3 comprises 16 residues. Trimming cost V 1 base and J 2 bases, with 14 bases left between them. Germline lookup yields CDR1 SGHDN and CDR2 FVKESK. TCRdb reanalysed the 5' RACE reads using MiXCR and keeps one entry per CDR3 protein. The sample shows under 1 million distinct CDR3 sequences, more than 9% of them seen only once. The same data also contributed to another study, on yellow fever vaccine responses in identical twins.

The specimen was PBMCs. The TCR comes from a woman under 30 in good health. The chain employs TRBV14 and TRBJ2-5, with D possibly being TRBD2 (6 bases). This CDR3 is CASSQGTVAGQETQYF. CDR3 nucleotides: TGTGCCAGCAGCCAAGGGACCGTGGCGGGGCAAGAGACCCAGTACTTC.